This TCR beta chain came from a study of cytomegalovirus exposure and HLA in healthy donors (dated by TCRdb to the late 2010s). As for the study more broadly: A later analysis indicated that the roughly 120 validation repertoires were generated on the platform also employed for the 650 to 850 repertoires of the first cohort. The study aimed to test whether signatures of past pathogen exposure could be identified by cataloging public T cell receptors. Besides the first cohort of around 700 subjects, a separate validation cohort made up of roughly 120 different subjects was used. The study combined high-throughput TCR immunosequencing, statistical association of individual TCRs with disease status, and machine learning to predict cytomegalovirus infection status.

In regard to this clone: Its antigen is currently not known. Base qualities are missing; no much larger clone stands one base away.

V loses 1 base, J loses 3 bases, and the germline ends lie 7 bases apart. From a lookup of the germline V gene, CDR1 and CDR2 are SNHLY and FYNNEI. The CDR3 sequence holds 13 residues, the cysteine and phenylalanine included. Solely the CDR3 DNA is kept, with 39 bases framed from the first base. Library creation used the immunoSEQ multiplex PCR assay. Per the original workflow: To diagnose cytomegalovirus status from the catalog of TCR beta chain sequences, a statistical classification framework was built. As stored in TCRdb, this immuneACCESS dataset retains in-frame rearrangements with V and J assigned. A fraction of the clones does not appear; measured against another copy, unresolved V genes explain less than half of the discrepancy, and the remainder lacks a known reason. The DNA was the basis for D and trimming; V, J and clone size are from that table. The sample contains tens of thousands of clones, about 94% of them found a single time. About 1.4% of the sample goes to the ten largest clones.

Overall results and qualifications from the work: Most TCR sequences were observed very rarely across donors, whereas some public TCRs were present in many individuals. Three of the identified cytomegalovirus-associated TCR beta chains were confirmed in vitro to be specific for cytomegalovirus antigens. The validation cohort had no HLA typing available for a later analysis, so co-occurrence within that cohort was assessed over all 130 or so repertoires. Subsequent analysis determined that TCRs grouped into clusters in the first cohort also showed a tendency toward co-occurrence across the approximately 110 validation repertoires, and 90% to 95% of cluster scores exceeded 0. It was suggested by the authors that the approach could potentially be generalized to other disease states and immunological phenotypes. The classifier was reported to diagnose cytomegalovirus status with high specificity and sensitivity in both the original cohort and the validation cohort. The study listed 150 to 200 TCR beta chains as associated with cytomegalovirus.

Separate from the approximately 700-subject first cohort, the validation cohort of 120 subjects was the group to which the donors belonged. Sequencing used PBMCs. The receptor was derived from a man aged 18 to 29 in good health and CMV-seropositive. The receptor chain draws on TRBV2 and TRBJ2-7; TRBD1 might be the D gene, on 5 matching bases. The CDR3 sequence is CASSEGGHYEQYF. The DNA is TGTGCCAGCAGTGAAGGGGGCCACTACGAGCAGTACTTC.